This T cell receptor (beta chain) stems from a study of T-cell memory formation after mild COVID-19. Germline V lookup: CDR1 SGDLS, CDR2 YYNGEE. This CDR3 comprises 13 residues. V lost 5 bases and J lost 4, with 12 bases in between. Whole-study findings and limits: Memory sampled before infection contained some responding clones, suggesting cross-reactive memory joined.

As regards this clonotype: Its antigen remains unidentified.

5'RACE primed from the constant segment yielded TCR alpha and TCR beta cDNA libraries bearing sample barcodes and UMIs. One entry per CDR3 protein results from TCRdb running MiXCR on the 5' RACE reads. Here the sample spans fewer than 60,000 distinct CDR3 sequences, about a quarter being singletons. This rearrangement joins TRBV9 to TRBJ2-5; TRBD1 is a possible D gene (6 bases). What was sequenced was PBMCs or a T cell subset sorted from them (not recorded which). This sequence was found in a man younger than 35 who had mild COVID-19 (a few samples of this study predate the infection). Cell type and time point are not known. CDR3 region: CASSGPRGETQYF. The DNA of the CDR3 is TGTGCCAGCAGTGGACCCAGGGGAGAGACCCAGTACTTC.